A selection of T cell receptor beta chains follows, all from one sample in a study of blood T cell repertoires in COVID-19. Some clones are missing from TCRdb's copy, which holds only in-frame ones; the method was immunoSEQ multiplex PCR. Of tens of thousands of clones listed, around 79% are singletons. The sequenced sample was peripheral blood. The receptor set was obtained from a human donor in a cohort sampled during active COVID-19. CDR3s include the opening cysteine and the closing phenylalanine or tryptophan. D genes are given only for firm matches. Clone sizes are given selectively: once, few, many, or a class where the clone is expanded.

D gene: NA
CDR3 length: 14
J gene: TRBJ2-7
clone size: NA
V gene: TRBV29-1
CDR3 protein: CSVEDQVTGNEQYF
CDR3 DNA: TGCAGCGTTGAAGATCAGGTGACAGGTAACGAGCAGTACTTC

D gene: NA
CDR3 length: 18
J gene: TRBJ2-7
clone size: NA
V gene: TRBV21-1
CDR3 protein: CASSKIGRSSGDLYEQYF
CDR3 DNA: TGTGCCAGCAGCAAAATAGGTCGGTCTAGCGGGGACCTCTACGAGCAGTACTTC

D gene: TRBD2
CDR3 length: 13
J gene: TRBJ2-1
clone size: NA
V gene: TRBV19
CDR3 protein: CASSGPLGTNMFF
CDR3 DNA: TGTGCCAGTAGTGGGCCCCTCGGGACTAACATGTTCTTC

D gene: NA
CDR3 length: 15
J gene: TRBJ2-7
clone size: NA
V gene: TRBV11-1
CDR3 protein: CASSLDRGGNYEQYF
CDR3 DNA: TGTGCCAGCAGCCTTGACAGAGGTGGTAACTACGAGCAGTACTTC

D gene: TRBD1
CDR3 length: 14
J gene: TRBJ1-1
clone size: NA
V gene: TRBV5-5
CDR3 protein: CASSLLQGGTEAFF
CDR3 DNA: TGTGCCAGCAGCTTGTTGCAGGGGGGCACTGAAGCTTTCTTT

D gene: NA
CDR3 length: 12
J gene: TRBJ2-1
clone size: NA
V gene: TRBV6-2/TRBV6-3
CDR3 protein: CASSRSGNEQFF
CDR3 DNA: TGTGCCAGCAGTCGAAGCGGGAATGAGCAGTTCTTC

D gene: NA
CDR3 length: 14
J gene: TRBJ1-2
clone size: NA
V gene: TRBV7-2
CDR3 protein: CASSHALANYGYTF
CDR3 DNA: TGTGCCAGCAGCCATGCCTTAGCTAACTATGGCTACACCTTC

D gene: NA
CDR3 length: 16
J gene: TRBJ1-1
clone size: NA
V gene: TRBV7-6
CDR3 protein: CASSLRGFRGNTEAFF
CDR3 DNA: TGTGCCAGCAGCTTAAGAGGGTTCAGAGGGAACACTGAAGCTTTCTTT

D gene: NA
CDR3 length: 17
J gene: TRBJ1-6
clone size: medium-sized
V gene: TRBV28
CDR3 protein: CASSFRGAGSYNSPLHF
CDR3 DNA: TGTGCCAGCAGTTTCAGGGGCGCGGGCTCCTATAATTCACCCCTCCACTTT

D gene: TRBD1
CDR3 length: 14
J gene: TRBJ1-2
clone size: NA
V gene: TRBV4-3
CDR3 protein: CASSHQRQGYGYTF
CDR3 DNA: TGCGCCAGCAGCCACCAACGACAGGGTTATGGCTACACCTTC

D gene: TRBD1
CDR3 length: 15
J gene: TRBJ1-4
clone size: NA
V gene: TRBV2
CDR3 protein: CASSPTGGANEKLFF
CDR3 DNA: TGTGCCAGCAGTCCGACAGGGGGCGCGAATGAAAAACTGTTTTTT

D gene: NA
CDR3 length: 12
J gene: TRBJ1-1
clone size: NA
V gene: TRBV28
CDR3 protein: CASSPLGDEAFF
CDR3 DNA: TGTGCCAGCAGTCCTCTCGGGGATGAAGCTTTCTTT

D gene: NA
CDR3 length: 12
J gene: TRBJ1-5
clone size: NA
V gene: TRBV7-9
CDR3 protein: CASSLPNQPQHF
CDR3 DNA: TGTGCCAGCAGCTTACCAAATCAGCCCCAGCATTTT

D gene: NA
CDR3 length: 12
J gene: TRBJ1-1
clone size: NA
V gene: TRBV30
CDR3 protein: CAWTEENTEAFF
CDR3 DNA: TGTGCCTGGACGGAGGAGAACACTGAAGCTTTCTTT

D gene: TRBD1
CDR3 length: 15
J gene: TRBJ2-1
clone size: few
V gene: TRBV7-3
CDR3 protein: CASSLTGTGWNEQFF
CDR3 DNA: TGTGCCAGCAGCTTAACGGGGACAGGGTGGAATGAGCAGTTCTTC

D gene: NA
CDR3 length: 15
J gene: TRBJ1-2
clone size: NA
V gene: TRBV5-4
CDR3 protein: CASSLPQLDNYGYTF
CDR3 DNA: TGTGCCAGCAGCTTGCCCCAACTCGATAACTATGGCTACACCTTC

D gene: NA
CDR3 length: 14
J gene: TRBJ2-1
clone size: once
V gene: TRBV5-1
CDR3 protein: CASSTLQGHNEQFF
CDR3 DNA: TGCGCCAGCAGCACCTTACAGGGACACAATGAGCAGTTCTTC

D gene: TRBD2
CDR3 length: 14
J gene: TRBJ2-7
clone size: NA
V gene: TRBV29-1
CDR3 protein: CSVGTSFVRLEQYF
CDR3 DNA: TGCAGCGTTGGGACTAGCTTCGTTCGTCTCGAGCAGTACTTC

D gene: TRBD1
CDR3 length: 18
J gene: TRBJ2-4
clone size: NA
V gene: TRBV19
CDR3 protein: CASSPPATGGHTKNIQYF
CDR3 DNA: TGTGCCAGTAGTCCGCCGGCCACAGGGGGACATACTAAAAACATTCAGTACTTC

D gene: NA
CDR3 length: 15
J gene: TRBJ1-2
clone size: once
V gene: TRBV7-6
CDR3 protein: CASSPGQGPNYGYTF
CDR3 DNA: TGTGCCAGCAGCCCGGGTCAGGGGCCCAACTATGGCTACACCTTC

D gene: NA
CDR3 length: 13
J gene: TRBJ2-2
clone size: NA
V gene: TRBV12-3/TRBV12-4
CDR3 protein: CASSPDSHRELFF
CDR3 DNA: TGTGCCAGCAGTCCGGACTCCCACCGGGAGCTGTTTTTT

D gene: TRBD1
CDR3 length: 17
J gene: TRBJ2-1
clone size: NA
V gene: TRBV4-3
CDR3 protein: CASSQDGGTGLASEQFF
CDR3 DNA: TGCGCCAGCAGCCAAGATGGTGGGACAGGGTTAGCGAGTGAGCAGTTCTTC

D gene: NA
CDR3 length: 15
J gene: TRBJ2-5
clone size: few
V gene: TRBV7-6
CDR3 protein: CASSITQGLGETQYF
CDR3 DNA: TGTGCCAGCAGCATCACCCAGGGTTTAGGGGAGACCCAGTACTTC

D gene: TRBD2
CDR3 length: 14
J gene: TRBJ2-1
clone size: NA
V gene: TRBV5-6
CDR3 protein: CASSLSGSKGEQFF
CDR3 DNA: TGTGCCAGCAGCCTAAGCGGGAGTAAGGGGGAGCAGTTCTTC

D gene: NA
CDR3 length: 14
J gene: TRBJ1-1
clone size: NA
V gene: TRBV28
CDR3 protein: CASSRDTMNTEAFF
CDR3 DNA: TGTGCCAGCAGTCGGGACACCATGAACACTGAAGCTTTCTTT

D gene: NA
CDR3 length: 15
J gene: TRBJ2-1
clone size: NA
V gene: TRBV7-6
CDR3 protein: CASSRTQGLSDEQFF
CDR3 DNA: TGTGCCAGCAGCCGCACACAGGGTTTATCGGATGAGCAGTTCTTC

D gene: NA
CDR3 length: 15
J gene: TRBJ2-1
clone size: NA
V gene: TRBV4-1
CDR3 protein: CASSQGGGSYNEQFF
CDR3 DNA: TGCGCCAGCAGCCAGGGTGGAGGGTCATACAATGAGCAGTTCTTC

D gene: TRBD2
CDR3 length: 16
J gene: TRBJ2-1
clone size: NA
V gene: TRBV19
CDR3 protein: CASSTRLAGGQGEQFF
CDR3 DNA: TGTGCCAGTAGTACCCGACTAGCGGGAGGGCAAGGTGAGCAGTTCTTC

D gene: NA
CDR3 length: 15
J gene: TRBJ1-3
clone size: NA
V gene: TRBV19
CDR3 protein: CASRTEPRPGNTIYF
CDR3 DNA: TGTGCCAGTAGGACAGAGCCCCGGCCGGGAAACACCATATATTTT

D gene: NA
CDR3 length: 15
J gene: TRBJ1-4
clone size: NA
V gene: TRBV4-3
CDR3 protein: CASSQDYSLNEKLFF
CDR3 DNA: TGCGCCAGCAGCCAAGACTACAGCCTTAATGAAAAACTGTTTTTT

D gene: NA
CDR3 length: 17
J gene: TRBJ1-2
clone size: NA
V gene: TRBV5-1
CDR3 protein: CASSLGDRGRAPDGYTF
CDR3 DNA: TGCGCCAGCAGCTTGGGGGATAGGGGCAGGGCCCCGGATGGCTACACCTTC

D gene: NA
CDR3 length: 14
J gene: TRBJ1-1
clone size: NA
V gene: TRBV5-1
CDR3 protein: CASSFLPQATEAFF
CDR3 DNA: TGCGCCAGCAGCTTCCTCCCCCAGGCAACAGAAGCTTTCTTT

D gene: NA
CDR3 length: 14
J gene: TRBJ2-1
clone size: NA
V gene: TRBV6-5
CDR3 protein: CASRPRGSYNEQFF
CDR3 DNA: TGTGCCAGCAGACCTCGAGGGTCCTACAATGAGCAGTTCTTC

D gene: TRBD2
CDR3 length: 14
J gene: TRBJ2-1
clone size: many
V gene: TRBV9
CDR3 protein: CASSYSGDYNEQFF
CDR3 DNA: TGTGCCAGCAGCTATAGCGGGGATTACAATGAGCAGTTCTTC

D gene: NA
CDR3 length: 12
J gene: TRBJ2-1
clone size: NA
V gene: TRBV29-1
CDR3 protein: CSVTGSYNEQFF
CDR3 DNA: TGCAGCGTTACAGGCTCCTACAATGAGCAGTTCTTC

D gene: NA
CDR3 length: 13
J gene: TRBJ2-2
clone size: NA
V gene: TRBV2
CDR3 protein: CASRKSETGELFF
CDR3 DNA: TGTGCCAGCAGAAAGAGCGAGACCGGGGAGCTGTTTTTT

D gene: NA
CDR3 length: 11
J gene: TRBJ2-7
clone size: few
V gene: TRBV28
CDR3 protein: CASSLVHEQYF
CDR3 DNA: TGTGCCAGCAGTCTTGTCCACGAGCAGTACTTC

D gene: TRBD1
CDR3 length: 14
J gene: TRBJ1-1
clone size: NA
V gene: TRBV18
CDR3 protein: CASSPLGTDTEAFF
CDR3 DNA: TGTGCCAGCTCACCACTCGGGACAGACACTGAAGCTTTCTTT

D gene: NA
CDR3 length: 15
J gene: TRBJ1-2
clone size: NA
V gene: TRBV6-5
CDR3 protein: CASSYSRRVTHGYTF
CDR3 DNA: TGTGCCAGCAGTTACTCGCGCAGGGTCACCCATGGCTACACCTTC

D gene: NA
CDR3 length: 13
J gene: TRBJ2-7
clone size: NA
V gene: TRBV20-1
CDR3 protein: CSASRPTGYEQYF
CDR3 DNA: TGCAGTGCTAGTCGGCCAACGGGCTACGAGCAGTACTTC

D gene: NA
CDR3 length: 13
J gene: TRBJ2-7
clone size: NA
V gene: TRBV11-3
CDR3 protein: CASSLQTSYEQYF
CDR3 DNA: TGTGCCAGCAGCTTACAAACATCCTACGAGCAGTACTTC

D gene: NA
CDR3 length: 15
J gene: TRBJ2-1
clone size: NA
V gene: TRBV28
CDR3 protein: CASSPHGRIDNEQFF
CDR3 DNA: TGTGCCAGCAGTCCCCATGGGCGAATCGACAATGAGCAGTTCTTC